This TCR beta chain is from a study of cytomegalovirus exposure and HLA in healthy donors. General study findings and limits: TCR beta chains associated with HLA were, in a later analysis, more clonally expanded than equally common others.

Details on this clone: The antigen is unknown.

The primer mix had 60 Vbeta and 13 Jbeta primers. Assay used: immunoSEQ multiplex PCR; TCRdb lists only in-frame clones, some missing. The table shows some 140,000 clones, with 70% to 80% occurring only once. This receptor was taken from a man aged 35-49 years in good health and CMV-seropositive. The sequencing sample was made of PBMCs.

The CDR3 reads CASSPGGAWVTEAFF. The CDR3 DNA is TGTGCCAGCAGCCCGGGGGGCGCCTGGGTAACTGAAGCTTTCTTT. The genes are TRBV6-5 and TRBJ1-1; possible D gene TRBD1, 6 bases. Looked up from germline, CDR1 is MNHEY and CDR2 is SVGAGI. The CDR3 sequence is 15 residues long. The V end was cut by 6 bases, the J end by 5 bases, with 19 bases between.